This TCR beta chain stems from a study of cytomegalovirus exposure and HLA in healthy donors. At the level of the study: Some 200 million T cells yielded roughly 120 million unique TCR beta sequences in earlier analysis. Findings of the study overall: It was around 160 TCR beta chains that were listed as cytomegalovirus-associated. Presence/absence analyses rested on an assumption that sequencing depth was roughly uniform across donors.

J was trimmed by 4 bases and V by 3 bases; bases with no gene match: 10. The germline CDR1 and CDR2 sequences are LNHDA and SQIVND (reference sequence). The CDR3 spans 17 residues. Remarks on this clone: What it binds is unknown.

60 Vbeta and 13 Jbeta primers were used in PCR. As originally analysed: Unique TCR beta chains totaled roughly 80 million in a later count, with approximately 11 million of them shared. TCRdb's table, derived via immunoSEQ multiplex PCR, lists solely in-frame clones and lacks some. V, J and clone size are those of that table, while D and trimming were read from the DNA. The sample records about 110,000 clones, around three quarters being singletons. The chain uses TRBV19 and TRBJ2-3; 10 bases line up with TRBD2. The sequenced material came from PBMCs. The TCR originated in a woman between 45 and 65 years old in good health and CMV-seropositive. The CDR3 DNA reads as TGTGCCAGTAGTATCGTAAGCGGGGGGGCCGGGGCAGATACGCAGTATTTT. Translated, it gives CASSIVSGGAGADTQYF.